Sequencing of this TCR beta chain was carried out in a study of OX40 agonist ivuxolimab in advanced cancers. Overall study findings and caveats: Normalized T-cell clonal expansion was also low in a subset of nonresponders.

Profiling relied on immunoSEQ multiplex PCR, and the TCRdb table lists in-frame clones only, not all of them. This sample has 80,000 to 100,000 clones, with roughly 91% found just once. For this clone: Its specificity is not known.

This CDR3 has 13 residues. The germline CDR1 and CDR2 sequences are MNHEY and SVGAGI. V dropped 6 bases and J dropped 8 bases, with 13 bases sitting between them. The receptor comes from an adult with an advanced solid tumor such as melanoma, head and neck, liver or kidney cancer. The V and J genes are TRBV6-5 and TRBJ1-4; the D gene is possibly TRBD1 (5 bases). Source: CD4+ or CD8+ T cells sorted from blood, taken in a trial of the OX40 agonist ivuxolimab. The CDR3 sequence is CASSPGRGEKLFF. The CDR3 DNA reads as TGTGCCAGCAGCCCGGGGCGCGGGGAAAAACTGTTTTTT.